This T cell receptor beta chain was found in a study of blood T cell repertoires in COVID-19 (dated by TCRdb to 2020 to 2021). Broadly, across the study: Samples from collaborators originated in the United States, Italy and Spain and spanned both the acute and convalescent phases of COVID-19. The material from the prospective study consisted of cDNA or gDNA derived from T cells, B-cell-depleted T cells, or PBMCs. The dataset comprised deeply sampled blood TCRbeta repertoires from subjects exposed to, actively infected with, or recovered from COVID-19. The repertoires were released in a freely available public database intended as a resource for research on the immune response to SARS-CoV-2. Samples were obtained from the ongoing ImmuneRACE study (first 160 participants) and from 1,254 subjects provided by 6 global collaborators. The sample metadata nearly always contained a de-identified subject ID, COVID-19 status, age in years and sex. Where available, HLA class I and class II types were obtained from metadata supplied by the sample provider rather than from assay-based typing. Overall study outcomes, separate from this receptor: The amount of clinical and demographic metadata varied by source and participant and was provided uncurated.

With regard to this clone: The antigen it binds to is not known. No much larger clone exists at a distance of one base, and base qualities are not known.

Participants in the prospective study were enrolled through a virtual design, were aged 18 to 89 years, and lived in under 25 United States geographic areas. To assign participants to cohorts, the prospective study relied on clinical history that participants themselves reported in a screening survey and a study questionnaire. Recovered participants in ImmuneRACE Cohort 3 were defined as having two consecutive negative NP/OP PCR tests, clearance from a healthcare professional, or resolution of symptoms. Each participant in the prospective study had whole blood, serum and a nasopharyngeal or oropharyngeal swab collected by mobile phlebotomists. Participants in the prospective study had the option to provide additional blood draws and questionnaires over an approximately 2-month period. Before DNA extraction, prospective study blood samples were shipped either frozen or at room temperature. The immunoSEQ Assay, a bias-controlled multiplex PCR, was used to amplify TCRbeta CDR3 regions from genomic DNA. As for how the authors treated the data: The number of nucleated cells in each sample was estimated from the amplification of reference gene primers within the assay. To quantify the absolute abundance of each unique TCRbeta CDR3 rearrangement, sequence reads were collapsed and filtered. For each sample, productive Simpson clonality was calculated as the square root of Simpson's diversity index over productive rearrangements. Not all clones reach the TCRdb copy of this immuneACCESS table, which keeps in-frame sequences only. Checked studies attribute under half of the gap to unresolved V genes and leave the rest unexplained. V and J calls and clone size are as listed in that table; D and trimming were resolved from the DNA. For this sample there are more than 250,000 clones; more than 75% appear just once. The ten most abundant clones make up about 9.4% of the sample.

The receptor was derived from a woman in her late teens or twenties who had recovered from COVID-19. Sequencing used PBMCs or T cells enriched from blood (not recorded which).

The nucleotide sequence is TGTGCCATCAGTGAATCGACAGGGAACACTGAAGCTTTCTTT. Its protein product is CAISESTGNTEAFF. Rearrangement joined TRBV10-3 to TRBJ1-1; D gene: possibly TRBD1, on 6 matching bases. V is shortened by 3 bases, J by 1 base, and the region joining them spans 9 bases. Inclusive of the bounding cysteine and phenylalanine, the CDR3 is 14 residues long. This entry keeps only the CDR3 DNA: 42 bases, framed from base 1. CDR1 and CDR2, per the germline V gene, are ENHRY and SYGVKD.